The following is a TCR beta chain sequence with its context. The antigen is undetermined. This record comes from a study of identical twins. The V and J ends lost 1 base and 4 bases, in that order; junction bases with no gene match: 5. Per the germline V gene, CDR1 is DFQATT and CDR2 is SNEGSKA (reference sequence). This CDR3 comprises 15 residues. Template switching supplied a universal primer site; unique molecular identifiers were carried on the cDNA. MiXCR, applied by TCRdb to the 5' RACE reads, yields one record per CDR3 protein. Of some 500,000 distinct CDR3 sequences in the sample, roughly 9.5% were seen once. Findings and limits, study-wide: Twin pairs had excess sharing that was weaker in beta out-of-frame sequences. Abundant cord blood beta clonotypes carried fewer insertions; memory repertoires showed none. Modeled out-of-frame TCR alpha sharing in monozygotic twins fell below observed levels.

These data also featured in a second study, about yellow fever vaccine responses in identical twins.

The chain links TRBV20-1 to TRBJ2-1, with 9 positions matching TRBD2. This receptor was taken from a woman aged 18-29 years in good health. The sequenced sample was PBMCs. The CDR3 sequence: CSARGFLAGYNEQFF. The CDR3 DNA reads TGCAGTGCTAGAGGTTTCCTAGCGGGGTACAATGAGCAGTTCTTC.